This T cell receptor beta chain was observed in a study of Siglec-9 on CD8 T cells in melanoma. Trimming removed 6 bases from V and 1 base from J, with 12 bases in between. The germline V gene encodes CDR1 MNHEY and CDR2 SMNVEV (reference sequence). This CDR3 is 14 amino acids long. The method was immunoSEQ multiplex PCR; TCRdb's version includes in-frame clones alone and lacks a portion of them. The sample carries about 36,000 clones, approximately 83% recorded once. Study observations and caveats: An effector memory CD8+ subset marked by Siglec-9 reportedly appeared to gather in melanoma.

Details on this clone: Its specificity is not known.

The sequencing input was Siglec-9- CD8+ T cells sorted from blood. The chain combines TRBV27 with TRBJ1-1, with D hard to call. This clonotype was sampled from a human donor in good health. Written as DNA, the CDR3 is TGTGCCAGCAGGCGGGCCCTTGAGAACACTGAAGCTTTCTTT. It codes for CASRRALENTEAFF.